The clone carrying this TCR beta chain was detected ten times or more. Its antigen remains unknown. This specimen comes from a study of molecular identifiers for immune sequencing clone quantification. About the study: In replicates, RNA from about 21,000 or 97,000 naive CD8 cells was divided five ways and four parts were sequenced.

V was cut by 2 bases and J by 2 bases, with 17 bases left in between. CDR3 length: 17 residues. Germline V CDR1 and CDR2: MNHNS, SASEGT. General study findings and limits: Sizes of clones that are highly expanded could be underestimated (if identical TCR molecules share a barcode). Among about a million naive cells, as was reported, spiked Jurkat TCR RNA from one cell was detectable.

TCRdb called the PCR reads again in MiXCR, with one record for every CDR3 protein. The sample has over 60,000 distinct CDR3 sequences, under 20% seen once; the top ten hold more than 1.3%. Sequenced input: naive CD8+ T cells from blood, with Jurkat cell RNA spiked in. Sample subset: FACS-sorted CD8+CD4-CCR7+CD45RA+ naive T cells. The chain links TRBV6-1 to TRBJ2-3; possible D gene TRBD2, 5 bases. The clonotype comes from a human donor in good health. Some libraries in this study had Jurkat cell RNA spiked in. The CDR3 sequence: CASSEHLAMPTTDTQYF. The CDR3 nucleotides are TGTGCCAGCAGTGAACATCTAGCCATGCCCACCACAGATACGCAGTATTTT.